These T cell receptor beta chains were read from a single sample in a study of T cells in localized non-small cell lung cancer. The table came from immunoSEQ multiplex PCR; TCRdb's copy has only in-frame clones and leaves some out. The table shows 35,000 to 45,000 clones, with around 81% occurring only once. The material sequenced was peripheral blood mononuclear cells, taken before any cancer treatment. The receptors shown here come from a male donor aged 60 or over with stage II lung adenocarcinoma. Each CDR3 is given with its conserved first and last residue. A D gene is named only where the DNA matches it firmly. Clone size is not always given. Where it is, it says once, few, many or a class for expanded clones.

j_gene: TRBJ2-7; abundance: NA; d_gene: NA; v_gene: TRBV4-1; CDR3nt: TGCGCCAGCAGCCCCTCGAAGGGATCCTACGAGCAGTACTTC; CDR3aa: CASSPSKGSYEQYF
j_gene: TRBJ2-3; abundance: NA; d_gene: NA; v_gene: TRBV7-6; CDR3nt: TGTGCCAGCAGCCCCCGGGGCCAACTATCAGATACGCAGTATTTT; CDR3aa: CASSPRGQLSDTQYF
j_gene: TRBJ2-1; abundance: NA; d_gene: NA; v_gene: TRBV7-8; CDR3nt: TGTGCCAGCTGCGAAATTTGGACAGCTGATGAGCAGTTCTTC; CDR3aa: CASCEIWTADEQFF
j_gene: TRBJ1-5; abundance: NA; d_gene: NA; v_gene: TRBV5-5; CDR3nt: TGTGCCAGCAGCTCCCTGCCTTATGTAGGCAATCAGCCCCAGCATTTT; CDR3aa: CASSSLPYVGNQPQHF
j_gene: TRBJ1-1; abundance: NA; d_gene: NA; v_gene: TRBV7-2; CDR3nt: TGTGCCAGCAGCTTAGGACAAGTGAACACTGAAGCTTTCTTT; CDR3aa: CASSLGQVNTEAFF
j_gene: TRBJ2-1; abundance: NA; d_gene: TRBD2; v_gene: TRBV27; CDR3nt: TGTGCCAGCAGTTCCCGGACTAGCCTATACAATGAGCAGTTCTTC; CDR3aa: CASSSRTSLYNEQFF
j_gene: TRBJ2-1; abundance: NA; d_gene: TRBD2; v_gene: TRBV28; CDR3nt: TGTGCCAGCAGTTTAGGTGGACTAGCGGGGAACAATGAGCAGTTCTTC; CDR3aa: CASSLGGLAGNNEQFF
j_gene: TRBJ2-3; abundance: few; d_gene: NA; v_gene: TRBV19; CDR3nt: TGTGCCAGTAGTATAACCGGGGTTAGCACAGATACGCAGTATTTT; CDR3aa: CASSITGVSTDTQYF
j_gene: TRBJ1-2; abundance: NA; d_gene: NA; v_gene: TRBV18; CDR3nt: TGTGCCAGCTCACTAACCGGGACGGCGGTGGACTATGGCTACACCTTC; CDR3aa: CASSLTGTAVDYGYTF
j_gene: TRBJ1-1; abundance: few; d_gene: NA; v_gene: TRBV5-1; CDR3nt: TGCGCCAGCAGAGGACAGCCGAACACTGAAGCTTTCTTT; CDR3aa: CASRGQPNTEAFF
j_gene: TRBJ1-2; abundance: NA; d_gene: NA; v_gene: TRBV6-5; CDR3nt: TGTGCCAGCCGTACAGAGCCCTATGGCTACACCTTC; CDR3aa: CASRTEPYGYTF
j_gene: TRBJ1-4; abundance: NA; d_gene: TRBD1; v_gene: TRBV28; CDR3nt: TGTGCCAGCCGAGGGACAGGGGTTGGAAAACTGTTTTTT; CDR3aa: CASRGTGVGKLFF
j_gene: TRBJ1-2; abundance: NA; d_gene: TRBD1; v_gene: TRBV5-1; CDR3nt: TGCGCCAGCAGCCCGTCTGGACAGGGGATTTATGGCTACACCTTC; CDR3aa: CASSPSGQGIYGYTF
j_gene: TRBJ1-4; abundance: NA; d_gene: NA; v_gene: TRBV6-5; CDR3nt: TGTGCCAGCAGGCCCAGGGGTTCGAATGAAAAACTGTTTTTT; CDR3aa: CASRPRGSNEKLFF
j_gene: TRBJ2-7; abundance: NA; d_gene: NA; v_gene: TRBV19; CDR3nt: TGTGCCATTTCGGAGGGGGAAAGGACCGAGCAGTACTTC; CDR3aa: CAISEGERTEQYF
j_gene: TRBJ1-1; abundance: NA; d_gene: NA; v_gene: TRBV19; CDR3nt: TGTGCCAGTAGGGACTCGAGGACTGAAGCTTTCTTT; CDR3aa: CASRDSRTEAFF
j_gene: TRBJ2-7; abundance: NA; d_gene: TRBD1; v_gene: TRBV5-8; CDR3nt: TGTGCCTCCAACTTCAGGACAGGGTTAACCTACGAGCAGTACTTC; CDR3aa: CASNFRTGLTYEQYF
j_gene: TRBJ1-2; abundance: NA; d_gene: NA; v_gene: TRBV5-6; CDR3nt: TGTGCCAGCAGCTTGGCCCCAGGGGAAGGCTACACCTTC; CDR3aa: CASSLAPGEGYTF
j_gene: TRBJ2-2; abundance: NA; d_gene: NA; v_gene: TRBV5-1; CDR3nt: TGCGCCAGCGTAGAGAACCCTACGAACACCGGGGAGCTGTTTTTT; CDR3aa: CASVENPTNTGELFF
j_gene: TRBJ2-7; abundance: NA; d_gene: TRBD1; v_gene: TRBV30; CDR3nt: TGTGCCTTACTCCGGGACAGGGTAGGCGAGCAGTACTTC; CDR3aa: CALLRDRVGEQYF
j_gene: TRBJ1-1; abundance: NA; d_gene: NA; v_gene: TRBV10-3; CDR3nt: TGTGCCATCAGTGACCCGACGGCCGGCGTCCGAGGAGCTTTCTTT; CDR3aa: CAISDPTAGVRGAFF
j_gene: TRBJ2-7; abundance: medium-sized; d_gene: NA; v_gene: TRBV7-2; CDR3nt: TGTGCCAGCAGCTTGGGAGTTAGCTCCTACGAGCAGTACTTC; CDR3aa: CASSLGVSSYEQYF
j_gene: TRBJ1-4; abundance: NA; d_gene: NA; v_gene: TRBV30; CDR3nt: TGTGCCTGGAGTGGGGGGCCCGCTAATGAAAAACTGTTTTTT; CDR3aa: CAWSGGPANEKLFF
j_gene: TRBJ2-7; abundance: NA; d_gene: TRBD1; v_gene: TRBV7-9; CDR3nt: TGTGCCAGCAGCCCTTGGGGACAGCGCTACGAGCAGTACTTC; CDR3aa: CASSPWGQRYEQYF
j_gene: TRBJ2-7; abundance: NA; d_gene: TRBD1; v_gene: TRBV7-8; CDR3nt: TGTGCCAGCGGACGACAGGGAATACCCTACGAGCAGTACTTC; CDR3aa: CASGRQGIPYEQYF
j_gene: TRBJ1-1; abundance: NA; d_gene: NA; v_gene: TRBV28; CDR3nt: TGTGCCAGCAGTTCTCCACTTTCTTGGGGGGTGAACACTGAAGCTTTCTTT; CDR3aa: CASSSPLSWGVNTEAFF
j_gene: TRBJ1-4; abundance: NA; d_gene: NA; v_gene: TRBV30; CDR3nt: TGTGCCTGGTCCCTGGGGGGCTGGAATGAAAAACTGTTTTTT; CDR3aa: CAWSLGGWNEKLFF
j_gene: TRBJ2-7; abundance: NA; d_gene: NA; v_gene: TRBV7-6; CDR3nt: TGTGCCAGCAGCTTAAGGGCGGGTTACGAGCAGTACTTC; CDR3aa: CASSLRAGYEQYF
j_gene: TRBJ2-1; abundance: NA; d_gene: TRBD1; v_gene: TRBV18; CDR3nt: TGTGCCAGCACATCCCGGGACAGTTATTACAATGAGCAGTTCTTC; CDR3aa: CASTSRDSYYNEQFF
j_gene: TRBJ2-3; abundance: NA; d_gene: NA; v_gene: TRBV6-6; CDR3nt: TGTGCCAGCAGTTACGGGGCCCCGGGAGATACGCAGTATTTT; CDR3aa: CASSYGAPGDTQYF
j_gene: TRBJ1-4; abundance: NA; d_gene: NA; v_gene: TRBV10-3; CDR3nt: TGTGCCATCAGTGAGGACATGATTAATGAAAAACTGTTTTTT; CDR3aa: CAISEDMINEKLFF
j_gene: TRBJ1-1; abundance: few; d_gene: TRBD1; v_gene: TRBV19; CDR3nt: TGTGCCAGCCGGGACAGGGGAGGAGAAAGCACTGAAGCTTTCTTT; CDR3aa: CASRDRGGESTEAFF
j_gene: TRBJ1-1; abundance: NA; d_gene: NA; v_gene: TRBV28; CDR3nt: TGTGCCAGCAGTCCCCCCACGGATTTT; CDR3aa: CASSPPTDF
j_gene: TRBJ2-3; abundance: NA; d_gene: NA; v_gene: TRBV13; CDR3nt: TGTGCCAGCAGCTTAGGCGGGGGTACCGGGACCCCGGGTAACAGAGATACGCAGTATTTT; CDR3aa: CASSLGGGTGTPGNRDTQYF
j_gene: TRBJ2-4; abundance: NA; d_gene: TRBD2; v_gene: TRBV30; CDR3nt: TGTGCCTCCACGGGGCGAGCGGGAGCCCTAGCCAAAAACATTCAGTACTTC; CDR3aa: CASTGRAGALAKNIQYF
j_gene: TRBJ2-1; abundance: NA; d_gene: NA; v_gene: TRBV9; CDR3nt: TGTGCCAGCAGCTACAGATCAGCCCCGGACAATGAGCAGTTCTTC; CDR3aa: CASSYRSAPDNEQFF
j_gene: TRBJ1-1; abundance: once; d_gene: NA; v_gene: TRBV7-2; CDR3nt: TGTGCCAGCAGCCGGACGGTGAACACTGAAGCTTTCTTT; CDR3aa: CASSRTVNTEAFF
j_gene: TRBJ2-7; abundance: NA; d_gene: NA; v_gene: TRBV14; CDR3nt: TGTGCCAGCAGCCAAGATGGATGGCCGGTAAAGATTGAGTACTTC; CDR3aa: CASSQDGWPVKIEYF
j_gene: TRBJ2-7; abundance: once; d_gene: NA; v_gene: TRBV19; CDR3nt: TGTGCCAGTAGTATAGATCCCGACTACGAGCAGTACTTC; CDR3aa: CASSIDPDYEQYF
j_gene: TRBJ2-1; abundance: NA; d_gene: TRBD2; v_gene: TRBV9; CDR3nt: TGTGCCAGCAGCGTAGTCCCGGGAGGAAATAATGAGCAGTTCTTC; CDR3aa: CASSVVPGGNNEQFF
j_gene: TRBJ2-2; abundance: NA; d_gene: NA; v_gene: TRBV27; CDR3nt: TGTGCCTCCCGTACGGGGGGCTCGGCCGGGGAGCTGTTTTTT; CDR3aa: CASRTGGSAGELFF
j_gene: TRBJ1-2; abundance: NA; d_gene: TRBD1; v_gene: TRBV6-1; CDR3nt: TGTGCCGGACGACGGGACACGACAGGGAGCTATGGCTACACCTTC; CDR3aa: CAGRRDTTGSYGYTF
j_gene: TRBJ1-5; abundance: NA; d_gene: NA; v_gene: TRBV10-3; CDR3nt: TGTGCCATCAAGGGCCCCGGGCGGGATCAGCCCCAGCATTTT; CDR3aa: CAIKGPGRDQPQHF
j_gene: TRBJ2-3; abundance: once; d_gene: NA; v_gene: TRBV6-5; CDR3nt: TGTGCCAGCAGTTACGTCTCCCTTGCAGATACGCAGTATTTT; CDR3aa: CASSYVSLADTQYF
j_gene: TRBJ1-4; abundance: few; d_gene: NA; v_gene: TRBV7-2; CDR3nt: TGTGCCAGCAGCTTAAGCGGAAAACTGTTTTTT; CDR3aa: CASSLSGKLFF
j_gene: TRBJ1-5; abundance: NA; d_gene: NA; v_gene: TRBV19; CDR3nt: TGTGCCAGTACCCTAGGAGGGGCCAATCAGCCCCAGCATTTT; CDR3aa: CASTLGGANQPQHF
j_gene: TRBJ2-6; abundance: NA; d_gene: NA; v_gene: TRBV30; CDR3nt: TGTGCCTGGAGTGTAACCCCCCCGGGGTCTGGGGCCAACGTCCTGACTTTC; CDR3aa: CAWSVTPPGSGANVLTF
j_gene: TRBJ2-7; abundance: NA; d_gene: TRBD2; v_gene: TRBV18; CDR3nt: TGTGCCAGCTCACCACAGCGGGGGGCTAGGCTCGAGCAGTACTTC; CDR3aa: CASSPQRGARLEQYF
j_gene: TRBJ2-7; abundance: NA; d_gene: TRBD1; v_gene: TRBV5-1; CDR3nt: TGCGCCAGCAGCCTTGACAGGGTCTACGAGCAGTACTTC; CDR3aa: CASSLDRVYEQYF
j_gene: TRBJ2-2; abundance: NA; d_gene: TRBD2; v_gene: TRBV5-4; CDR3nt: TGTGCCAGCAGCCTAAAAGCGGGAGGAGGCACCGGGGAGCTGTTTTTT; CDR3aa: CASSLKAGGGTGELFF
j_gene: TRBJ1-5; abundance: NA; d_gene: NA; v_gene: TRBV7-9; CDR3nt: TGTGCCAGCAGCCCGGGGGGGACGGGCAATCAGCCCCAGCATTTT; CDR3aa: CASSPGGTGNQPQHF
j_gene: TRBJ1-4; abundance: NA; d_gene: NA; v_gene: TRBV19; CDR3nt: TGTGCCAGTAGTGAACAGGGCACAACTAATGAAAAACTGTTTTTT; CDR3aa: CASSEQGTTNEKLFF
j_gene: TRBJ2-2; abundance: NA; d_gene: NA; v_gene: TRBV27; CDR3nt: TGTGCCAGCAGTCTTCGCCTGAACACCGGGGAGCTGTTTTTT; CDR3aa: CASSLRLNTGELFF
j_gene: TRBJ1-4; abundance: NA; d_gene: TRBD1; v_gene: TRBV5-4; CDR3nt: TGTGCCAGCAGCAGCAGGACAGGGACTAATGAAAAACTGTTTTTT; CDR3aa: CASSSRTGTNEKLFF